The 17 T cell receptor beta chains below come from one sample, sequenced in a study of blood T cell repertoires in COVID-19 (dated by TCRdb to about 2020). The library was prepared using the immunoSEQ multiplex PCR assay. TCRdb holds this immuneACCESS table with in-frame rearrangements only. Some clones are missing; in checked studies, unresolved V genes explain under half, and the rest has no known cause. The sample contains about 52,000 clones, under 90% of them found a single time. Around 10% of the sample is taken by the ten largest. The sequenced sample consisted of peripheral blood. The receptors derive from an elderly man with active or convalescent COVID-19.

The gene calls are TRBV28 and TRBJ2-1, with D perhaps matching TRBD2 (5 bases). Germline V lookup: CDR1 MDHEN, CDR2 SYDVKM. CDR3 length equals 15 residues. Between the trimmed V and J ends, which lost 5 bases and 5 bases, there was a span of 16 bases. CDR3 region: CASSPRGVLNNEQFF. Written as DNA, the CDR3 is TGTGCCAGCAGTCCTCGGGGTGTCCTTAACAATGAGCAGTTCTTC.

The rearrangement links TRBV7-2 to TRBJ2-7; TRBD2 aligns across 10 bases. Losses at the gene ends were 5 bases for V and 2 bases for J; bases not matched to a gene: 3. The germline CDR1 and CDR2 sequences are SGHTA and FQGNSA. The CDR3 has 14 amino acids. DNA for the CDR3: TGTGCCAGCAGCACTAGCGGGACCCCCTACGAGCAGTACTTC. Protein sequence: CASSTSGTPYEQYF.

The V call is TRBV23-1, the J call TRBJ2-7; 10 nucleotides align to TRBD2. TRBV23-1 is given ORF status, its function remaining uncertain. V trimming: 0 bases; J trimming: 5 bases; junction bases outside the gene matches: 13. This CDR3 contains 18 residues. The CDR3 region has the DNA TGCGCCAGCAGTCAATCTACGGCTAGCGGGGGTTCTTCCCACGAGCAGTACTTC. Translated, it gives CASSQSTASGGSSHEQYF.

The chain joins TRBV5-4 to TRBJ2-3; tentatively, D is TRBD2 (6 bases). The CDR3 length is 15 residues. V lost 3 bases, J lost 5 bases, and 16 bases lay in between. Germline CDR1 reads SGHNT; CDR2 reads YYREEE (reference sequence). The chain's CDR3 is CASSSTRATLDTQYF. The CDR3 nucleotides are TGTGCCAGCAGCTCGACTAGGGCGACCCTAGATACGCAGTATTTT. The full variable domain, completed using reference TRBV5-4 and TRBJ2-3, is ETGVTQSPTHLIKTRGQQVTLRCSSQSGHNTVSWYQQALGQGPQFIFQYYREEENGRGNFPPRFSGLQFPNYSSELNVNALELDDSALYLCASSSTRATLDTQYFGPGTRLTVL.

This chain joins TRBV11-2 and TRBJ1-1, with a possible D match to TRBD1 (5 bases). This CDR3 region has 15 residues. Trimming stripped 1 base from V and 5 bases from J, with 14 bases between. Germline-derived CDR1 and CDR2 are SGHAT and FQNNGV. The DNA of the CDR3 is TGTGCCAGCAGCTTAGTATCCCGGGGGGGGACTGAAGCTTTCTTT. Its protein is CASSLVSRGGTEAFF.

V gene TRBV7-8 combines with J gene TRBJ1-4; TRBD1 might be the D (6 bases). This CDR3 has 15 amino acids. Germline CDR1 is SGHVS and CDR2 is FQNEAQ. Trimming took off 1 base at V and 8 bases at J, with 14 bases between the two ends. CDR3 sequence: CASSLVPQRGEKLFF. In DNA, the CDR3 is TGTGCCAGCAGCTTAGTCCCACAAAGGGGGGAAAAACTGTTTTTT.

The rearrangement joins TRBV5-1 to TRBJ2-5; tentatively, D is TRBD2 (5 bases). Germline CDR1 SGHRS, CDR2 YFSETQ. Trimming stripped 0 bases from V and 1 base from J, with 10 bases between. The CDR3 sequence is 15 residues long. CDR3 sequence: CASSLDPGTQETQYF. CDR3 DNA sequence: TGCGCCAGCAGCTTGGATCCGGGAACCCAAGAGACCCAGTACTTC.

The V gene is TRBV7-2, the J gene TRBJ2-7, with a tentative D call TRBD2 (5 bases). CDR1 is SGHTA and CDR2 is FQGNSA in the germline V gene. Between the trimmed V and J ends, which lost 1 base and 3 bases, there was a span of 13 bases. The CDR3 length is 15 residues. Here the CDR3 reads CASSLGTGRNYEQYF. CDR3 in DNA: TGTGCCAGCAGCTTAGGGACGGGAAGAAACTACGAGCAGTACTTC.

In DNA form, the CDR3 reads TGTGCCAGCTCACCACCGCTCGGGTTGAACACTGAAGCTTTCTTT. Amino acid sequence: CASSPPLGLNTEAFF. The J gene is TRBJ1-1, the V gene TRBV18; D is undetermined. The V gene's germline CDR1 is KGHSH and CDR2 LQKENI. CDR3 size: 15 residues. The V gene lost 0 bases and the J gene lost 0 bases, with 8 bases spanning the gap.

The chain uses TRBV11-3 and TRBJ2-7; 10 nucleotides agree with TRBD1. The junction had 12 bases not matched to a gene; V was cut back by 1 base and J by 6 bases. Looked up from germline, CDR1 is SGHNT and CDR2 is YENEEA. The CDR3 has 17 residues. The CDR3 loop reads CASSLGMDRGMKSEQYF. The CDR3 DNA sequence: TGTGCCAGCAGCTTAGGGATGGACAGGGGGATGAAGAGCGAGCAGTACTTC.

This clone was found once. The chain recombines TRBV7-2 with TRBJ2-7, with 7 bases lining up with TRBD2. The J segment lost 2 bases and the V segment lost 1 base, leaving 8 bases of the junction unmatched. The germline V gene encodes CDR1 SGHTA and CDR2 FQGNSA. The CDR3 contains 16 residues. The CDR3 sequence is CASSLDSRGLTYEQYF. CDR3 coding DNA: TGTGCCAGCAGCTTAGACAGTCGGGGACTAACCTACGAGCAGTACTTC.

The chain combines TRBV28 with TRBJ2-3; D unresolved. Germline CDR1 reads MDHEN; CDR2 reads SYDVKM. There are 14 residues in the CDR3. The ends were cut back, 3 bases at V and 1 base at J, with 8 bases in the middle. CDR3 protein: CASSFLSGTDTQYF. The CDR3 coding sequence is TGTGCCAGCAGTTTTTTGAGTGGCACAGATACGCAGTATTTT.

The V call is TRBV5-5, the J call TRBJ2-3, with 8 bases aligning to TRBD1. J lost 7 bases, V lost 5 bases, and 9 bases had no gene match. In germline, CDR1 is SGHKS, CDR2 YYEKEE (reference sequence). The CDR3 runs 14 residues. In DNA form, the CDR3 reads TGTGCCAGCAGTTATTCAGGGGGCGCACATACGCAGTATTTT. This translates into CASSYSGGAHTQYF.

The J gene is TRBJ2-2, the V gene TRBV3-1 (or the pseudogene TRBV3-2), with TRBD1 as a possible D gene (5 bases). CDR3 length: 14 residues. V lost 5 bases, J lost 7 bases, and 14 bases lay in between. Germline V lookup: CDR1 LGHDT, CDR2 YNNKEL (reference sequence). The CDR3 nucleotides are TGTGCCAGCAGCAATGATCAGGGTTACGGGGAGCTGTTTTTT. Residues: CASSNDQGYGELFF.

V is TRBV5-8 and J is TRBJ2-7; D is possibly TRBD2 (5 bases). Trimming removed 4 bases from V and 9 bases from J, with 20 bases in between. Germline CDR1 SGHTS, CDR2 YDEGEE. The CDR3 is 14 residues long. CDR3 protein: CASSPQVERLSQYF. The CDR3 nucleotides read TGTGCCAGCAGCCCTCAGGTGGAGCGGCTGTCGCAGTACTTC.

This clone was seen more than once but under ten times. V and J are TRBV10-2 and TRBJ2-7; D is possibly TRBD1 (6 bases). Germline CDR1 reads WSHSY; CDR2 reads SAAADI. This CDR3 has 13 residues. The V end lost 7 bases, the J end lost 5 bases, and 15 bases lay between the germline ends. The CDR3 coding sequence is TGCGCCAGCAATTTTAGGGGGAGCCACGAGCAGTACTTC. Its translation: CASNFRGSHEQYF.

The chain couples TRBV6-5 to TRBJ1-1, with D maybe TRBD1 (5 bases). Between the trimmed V and J ends, which lost 0 bases and 5 bases, there was a span of 16 bases. Germline loops: CDR1 MNHEY, CDR2 SVGAGI. The CDR3 runs to 16 residues. In nucleotides, the CDR3 is TGTGCCAGCAGTTACTCGGGGGGAAAGGGTCTAACTGAAGCTTTCTTT. Amino acid sequence: CASSYSGGKGLTEAFF.